Following are 17 T cell receptor beta chains from one sample sequenced in a study of blood T cells in healthy people across ages. Primed by a sample-barcoded 5' primer and a J-beta primer mix, a second PCR proceeded for about 7 to 11 cycles. TCRdb reprocessed the 5' RACE reads via MiXCR and lists one record per CDR3 protein. Here the sample spans 650,000 to 1,000,000 distinct CDR3 sequences, 35% to 40% being singletons. Sequenced sample: blood. All receptors derive from a man younger than 35 in good health.

This clonotype was detected only a few times. This chain links TRBV7-2 with TRBJ1-1, with 10 bases identical to TRBD1. This CDR3 has 14 residues. The V and J ends lost 5 bases and 5 bases, in that order; junction bases with no gene match: 5. Per the germline V gene, CDR1 is SGHTA and CDR2 is FQGNSA. CDR3 sequence: CASSPQGQGTEAFF. For the CDR3, the DNA is TGTGCCAGCAGCCCCCAGGGACAGGGGACTGAAGCTTTCTTT.

The genes are TRBV4-3 and TRBJ1-6; tentatively, D is TRBD1 (6 bases). Germline CDR1 is LGHNA and CDR2 is YSLEER. Trimming left V 2 bases short and J 5 bases short, with 16 bases between. The CDR3 runs to 17 residues. In DNA, the CDR3 is TGCGCCAGCAGCCAAAGGCTACGGACAGTTGATAATTCACCCCTCCACTTT. It encodes CASSQRLRTVDNSPLHF.

The V call is TRBV7-9, the J call TRBJ2-1; D not resolved. The length of the CDR3 is 13 residues. CDR1 and CDR2 (germline): SEHNR, FQNEAQ (reference sequence). With 5 bases removed from V and 6 bases from J, the gap between germline ends came to 11 bases. The CDR3 sequence: CASSPVAGNEQFF. The DNA for the CDR3 is TGTGCCAGCAGCCCTGTCGCAGGCAATGAGCAGTTCTTC. The entire variable domain, with the rest obtained from reference TRBV7-9 and TRBJ2-1, is as follows: DTGVSQNPRHKITKRGQNVTFRCDPISEHNRLYWYRQTLGQGPEFLTYFQNEAQLEKSRLLSDRFSAERPKGSFSTLEIQRTEQGDSAMYLCASSPVAGNEQFFGPGTRLTVL.

The V and J genes are TRBV7-3 and TRBJ2-1; 8 bases are shared with TRBD2. The CDR3 has 15 amino acids. J was trimmed by 6 bases and V by 2 bases; bases with no gene match: 6. Germline V CDR1 and CDR2: SGHTA, FQGTGA. Written as DNA, the CDR3 is TGTGCCAGCAGCTTAGGCGCGGGGGGCGCCAATGAGCAGTTCTTC. This gives the protein CASSLGAGGANEQFF.

As regards this clonotype: A clone one base away is much larger, so this may be a read error. V is TRBV5-1 and J is TRBJ2-1; 9 positions match TRBD1. The V and J ends lost 3 bases and 6 bases, in that order; junction bases with no gene match: 7. The germline CDR1 and CDR2 sequences are SGHRS and YFSETQ. The CDR3 is made up of 15 amino acids. The CDR3 nucleotides read TGCGCCAGCAGCTGGGCGGACAGGGGTTCCAATGAGCAGTTCTTC. It encodes CASSWADRGSNEQFF.

The DNA for the CDR3 is TGCAGTGCTATCGTTGGTGCCCTCCGGGATGAGCAGTACTTC. Translation: CSAIVGALRDEQYF. This chain connects TRBV20-1 to TRBJ2-5; possibly TRBD2 for D (5 bases). The CDR3 covers 14 residues. Germline-derived CDR1 and CDR2 are DFQATT and SNEGSKA (reference sequence). The ends were cut back, 4 bases at V and 11 bases at J, with 23 bases in the middle.

This clonotype was counted at least ten times. The chain carries TRBV20-1 and TRBJ2-1, with TRBD2 matching over 10 bases. Germline assignment: CDR1 DFQATT and CDR2 SNEGSKA (reference sequence). The CDR3 has 18 residues. Unmatched junction bases numbered 15, after V lost 3 bases and J lost 4 bases. CDR3 amino acids: CSARLAGAIAGPYNEQFF. CDR3 sequence (DNA): TGCAGTGCTAGGCTAGCGGGGGCCATTGCCGGGCCTTACAATGAGCAGTTCTTC.

This clonotype turned up a few times. The chain joins TRBV4-3 to TRBJ1-2; no clear D. Germline-derived CDR1 and CDR2 are LGHNA and YSLEER. Trimming cost V 0 bases and J 0 bases, with 17 bases left between them. The CDR3 loop spans 18 amino acids. This CDR3 is CASSQDQARLGANYGYTF. In DNA, the CDR3 is TGCGCCAGCAGCCAAGACCAGGCACGGCTTGGAGCTAACTATGGCTACACCTTC.

The CDR3 spells CASSGRGDGSTDTQYF. CDR3 coding DNA: TGTGCCAGCAGCGGCCGGGGGGACGGCTCCACAGATACGCAGTATTTT. This chain links TRBV7-3 with TRBJ2-3, with 7 bases fitting TRBD2. Trimming took 5 bases from V and 2 from J; bases not matched to a gene: 10. CDR3 size: 16 residues. CDR1 is SGHTA and CDR2 is FQGTGA in the germline V gene. Full variable domain (missing parts from reference TRBV7-3 and TRBJ2-3): GAGVSQTPSNKVTEKGKYVELRCDPISGHTALYWYRQSLGQGPEFLIYFQGTGAADDSGLPNDRFFAVRPEGSVSTLKIQRTERGDSAVYLCASSGRGDGSTDTQYFGPGTRLTVL.

The rearrangement joins TRBV20-1 to TRBJ2-3; 8 bases are shared with TRBD1. The J segment lost 1 base and the V segment lost 5 bases, leaving 5 bases of the junction unmatched. Germline V gene data show CDR1 as DFQATT and CDR2 as SNEGSKA (reference sequence). This CDR3 region has 14 residues. The CDR3 nucleotides are TGCAGTGCTGGACAGGGAGTGGGCACAGATACGCAGTATTTT. Translated: CSAGQGVGTDTQYF.

This chain joins TRBV3-1 and TRBJ2-7; D is possibly TRBD1 (5 bases). V gave up 2 bases and J gave up 2 bases, with 19 bases separating them. Germline loops: CDR1 LGHDT, CDR2 YNNKEL (reference sequence). This CDR3 is built from 17 residues. The chain's CDR3 is CASSQRIIDSSTYEQYF. CDR3 coding DNA: TGTGCCAGCAGCCAAAGGATTATCGACAGTTCTACCTACGAGCAGTACTTC.

Notes on this clonotype: One junction end disagrees with the germline gene, perhaps due to a read error. The genes are TRBV7-8 and TRBJ1-5; TRBD1 might be the D (6 bases). Germline CDR1 is SGHVS and CDR2 is FQNEAQ. CDR3 length: 13 residues. The CDR3 here is CASSLEGDKPRHF. The CDR3 nucleotides are TGTGCCAGCAGCTTAGAGGGGGACAAGCCCCGGCATTTT.

This clonotype was seen at least ten times. The V call is TRBV29-1, the J call TRBJ2-3; D perhaps matches TRBD2 (6 bases). The germline CDR1 and CDR2 sequences are SQVTM and ANQGSEA. The V end was cut by 6 bases, the J end by 5 bases, with 15 bases between. The CDR3 has 13 amino acids. The CDR3 here is CSVLGGSRDTQYF. In DNA, the CDR3 is TGCAGCGTGTTGGGGGGTTCTAGAGATACGCAGTATTTT.

The J gene is TRBJ2-3, the V gene TRBV29-1; D might be TRBD2 (6 bases). The CDR3 sequence is 15 residues long. The germline V gene encodes CDR1 SQVTM and CDR2 ANQGSEA. V dropped 6 bases and J dropped 3 bases, with 19 bases sitting between them. CDR3 region: CSVAAPGVRTDTQYF. The CDR3, as DNA: TGCAGCGTGGCCGCTCCGGGGGTACGGACAGATACGCAGTATTTT.

V usage is TRBV12-3 or TRBV12-4 and J usage is TRBJ2-4; 8 bases match TRBD1. The DNA end is more similar to TRBJ2-7, so the J call may be wrong. The CDR3 length is 14 residues. CDR3 nucleotide sequence: TGTGCCAGCAGTTTCTGGACAGGGCCCTACGAGCAGTACTTC. Translation: CASSFWTGPYEQYF.

This chain links TRBV5-6 with TRBJ2-1; TRBD1 agrees at 8 bases. The CDR3 sequence is 13 residues long. J was trimmed by 9 bases and V by 5 bases; bases with no gene match: 7. Germline loops: CDR1 SGHDT, CDR2 YYEEEE. CDR3 protein: CASSSLRGREQFF. CDR3 bases: TGTGCCAGCAGTAGTCTCAGGGGGCGTGAGCAGTTCTTC.

The rearrangement joins TRBV3-1 to TRBJ2-1, with D perhaps TRBD1 (6 bases). The CDR3 has 16 residues. CDR1 is LGHDT, CDR2 YNNKEL, per germline (reference sequence). V dropped 5 bases and J dropped 0 bases, with 14 bases sitting between them. CDR3: CASSTWDISSYNEQFF. The CDR3 bases are TGTGCCAGCAGCACTTGGGACATAAGCTCCTACAATGAGCAGTTCTTC.